The clone carrying this TCR beta chain was counted a few times. Its matching antigen is unknown. This sample stems from a study of blood T cells in healthy people across ages. Study-wide points: When set beside aged donors, long-lived donors presented more naive CD4+ cells and higher diversity.

Trimming left V 4 bases short and J 3 bases short, with 13 bases between. The germline gives CDR1 MNHNS, CDR2 SASEGT. CDR3 length: 15 amino acids. Sample-barcoded 5' priming and a J-beta primer mix drove a second PCR of roughly 7 to 11 cycles. MiXCR was run by TCRdb on the 5' RACE reads, yielding one entry per CDR3 protein. The sample holds 1.5 million to 1.8 million distinct CDR3 sequences, less than 45% seen once. Isolation per sample recovered at least 7 million PBMCs. The chain is built from TRBV6-1 and TRBJ1-5; D might be TRBD1 (5 bases). This clonotype originated in a woman aged 18 to 35 in good health. Sequencing was done on a sample of blood. CDR3 amino acids: CASSAQGRFNQPQHF. For the CDR3, the DNA is TGTGCCAGCAGTGCGCAGGGTCGATTCAATCAGCCCCAGCATTTT.